This TCR beta chain was captured by sequencing in a study of CD8+CD57+ T cells in acquired aplastic anemia. Study overall: An average of around 3.5 ug of DNA was obtained from sorted CD4+ and CD8+ cells.

V was pared by 5 bases and J by 4 bases, with 7 bases of the junction left unmatched. This CDR3 region has 14 residues. The germline V gene encodes CDR1 SGHVS and CDR2 FQNEAQ. Profiling of TCR beta VDJ combinations and CDR3 sequences used genomic DNA as template. TCRdb independently ran MiXCR on the reads; one entry per CDR3 protein. Of 150,000 to 200,000 distinct CDR3 sequences in the sample, approximately 44% were seen once. This clonotype was seen ten or more times. Sample: sorted CD4+, CD8+, or CD8+CD57+ T cells (not recorded which) from PBMCs. The chain recombines TRBV7-8 with TRBJ1-1, with 7 bases aligning to TRBD1. The source is a human donor in good health. CDR3 bases: TGTGCCAGCAGCACAGGGGCTTGGGGCACTGAAGCTTTCTTT. Translated, it gives CASSTGAWGTEAFF. Variable domain in full (rest from reference TRBV7-8 and TRBJ1-1): GAGVSQSPRYKVAKRGQDVALRCDPISGHVSLFWYQQALGQGPEFLTYFQNEAQLDKSGLPSDRFFAERPEGSVSTLKIQRTQQEDSAVYLCASSTGAWGTEAFFGQGTRLTVV.